This record concerns one T cell receptor beta chain sequence. Antigen unknown. This sample is drawn from a study of CXCR3-negative and CXCR3-positive naive CD8 T cells. Per germline, CDR1 LGHNT and CDR2 FRNRAP. The CDR3 loop spans 16 amino acids. Whole-study findings and limits: Comparably high diversity was seen in both naive subsets, and much lower diversity in memory CD8+ cells. Naive cells that were CXCR3-negative or CXCR3-positive used TRBV-TRBJ genes alike, while memory cells diverged.

UMI-labeled 5' RACE TRB cDNA libraries were prepared from the cells. TCRdb processed the 5' RACE reads again and assigns one entry to each CDR3 protein, with no DNA. This listing includes approximately 66,000 distinct CDR3 sequences. The sequence was collected from a human donor in good health. Some clones in this sample may be carry-over from other donors' samples. Sequences were obtained from naive CXCR3- CD8+ T cells from blood. Subset in this sample: CD45RO-CCR7+CD27+CD95- naive CD8+ T cells lacking CXCR3 (TNR3-). V gene TRBV12-5 combines with J gene TRBJ2-2; TCRdb lists TRBD2, though no DNA is available to test this call. The CDR3 sequence is CASGPRLAGGTGELFF.